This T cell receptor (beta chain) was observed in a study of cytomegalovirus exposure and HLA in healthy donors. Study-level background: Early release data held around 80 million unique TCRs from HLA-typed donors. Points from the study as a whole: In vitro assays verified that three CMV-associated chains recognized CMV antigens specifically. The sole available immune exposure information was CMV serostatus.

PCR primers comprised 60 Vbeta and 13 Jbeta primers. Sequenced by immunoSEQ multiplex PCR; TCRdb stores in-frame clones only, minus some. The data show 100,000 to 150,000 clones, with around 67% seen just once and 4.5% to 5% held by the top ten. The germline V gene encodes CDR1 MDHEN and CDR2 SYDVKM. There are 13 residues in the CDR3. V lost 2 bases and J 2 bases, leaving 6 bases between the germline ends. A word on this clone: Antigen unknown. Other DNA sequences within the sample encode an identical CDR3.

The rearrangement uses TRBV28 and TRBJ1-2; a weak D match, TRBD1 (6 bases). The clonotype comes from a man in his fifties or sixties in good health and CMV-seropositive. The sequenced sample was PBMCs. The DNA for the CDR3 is TGTGCCAGCAGTTTAACAGGGAACTATGGCTACACCTTC. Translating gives CASSLTGNYGYTF.